The rows below give T cell receptor beta chains drawn from one sample of a study of shared clonotypes between healthy human individuals. Assay: immunoSEQ multiplex PCR; the TCRdb copy retains only in-frame clones and omits some. In the table there are about 1,900,000 clones, less than 95% of which are singletons. Sequenced material: naive CD8+ T cells sorted from blood. Source of these receptors: a young man in good health. CDR3s include the opening cysteine and the closing phenylalanine or tryptophan. The order of the fields is clone size, J gene, D gene, V gene, CDR3 protein, CDR3 DNA. D genes are given only for firm matches. Clone size is not always given. Where it is, it says once, few, many or a class for expanded clones.

.,TRBJ2-7,.,TRBV6-1,CASSEAGVGQYF,TGTGCCAGCAGTGAAGCGGGTGTTGGGCAGTACTTC
.,TRBJ1-5,.,TRBV27,CASSPSGSNQPQHF,TGTGCCAGCAGCCCCTCCGGCAGCAATCAGCCCCAGCATTTT
.,TRBJ2-7,.,TRBV7-9,CASSFSLNSYEQYF,TGTGCCAGCAGCTTCAGTCTAAACTCCTACGAGCAGTACTTC
.,TRBJ2-5,.,TRBV11-2,CASSLSPLETQYF,TGTGCCAGCAGCTTATCTCCGCTGGAGACCCAGTACTTC
.,TRBJ2-7,TRBD1,TRBV27,CASSPWTGGHYEQYF,TGTGCCAGCAGTCCCTGGACAGGGGGTCACTACGAGCAGTACTTC
.,TRBJ2-6,.,TRBV4-1,CASSVWGDLAGANVLTF,TGCGCCAGCTCGGTTTGGGGGGACCTCGCTGGGGCCAACGTCCTGACTTTC
once,TRBJ2-7,.,TRBV6-4,CASTRREISYEQYF,TGTGCCAGCACTCGACGGGAAATCTCCTACGAGCAGTACTTC
once,TRBJ1-3,TRBD1,TRBV9,CASSVVDLDRGLDSSGNTIYF,TGTGCCAGCAGCGTAGTTGACTTGGACAGGGGGCTTGACAGCTCTGGAAACACCATATATTTT
.,TRBJ2-2,.,TRBV5-4,CASSFLGTGELFF,TGTGCCAGCAGCTTTTTGGGAACCGGGGAGCTGTTTTTT
.,TRBJ1-2,.,TRBV27,CASSQGSSNYGYTF,TGTGCCAGCAGTCAGGGATCCTCTAACTATGGCTACACCTTC
.,TRBJ1-5,.,TRBV7-9,CASSLGGQPQHF,TGTGCCAGCAGCTTAGGAGGCCAGCCCCAGCATTTT
.,TRBJ2-3,.,TRBV7-9,CASSSGAEGGGTDTQYF,TGTGCCAGCAGCTCTGGCGCGGAGGGCGGAGGCACAGATACGCAGTATTTT
.,TRBJ2-3,.,TRBV11-1,CASSFYQFPDTQYF,TGTGCCAGCAGCTTTTACCAGTTCCCAGATACGCAGTATTTT
.,TRBJ1-1,.,TRBV5-6,CASSLEGGRNTEAFF,TGTGCCAGCAGCTTGGAGGGGGGCAGGAACACTGAAGCTTTCTTT
.,TRBJ2-7,TRBD1,TRBV19,CASGVGQGAHYEQYF,TGTGCCAGTGGAGTAGGACAGGGGGCGCATTACGAGCAGTACTTC
.,TRBJ2-7,TRBD1,TRBV4-1,CASSQEGTGLDEQYF,TGCGCCAGCAGCCAAGAAGGGACAGGGCTGGACGAGCAGTACTTC
.,TRBJ1-1,.,TRBV6-5,CASSNDAGRNTEAFF,TGTGCCAGCAGCAACGACGCGGGTCGGAACACTGAAGCTTTCTTT
.,TRBJ2-7,.,TRBV7-9,CASSLGTGYEQYF,TGTGCCAGCAGTCTAGGGACTGGCTACGAGCAGTACTTC
.,TRBJ2-5,.,TRBV21-1,CASSKDRRGQETQYF,TGTGCCAGCAGCAAAGACCGAAGGGGCCAAGAGACCCAGTACTTC
once,TRBJ1-2,.,TRBV27,CASSRGPGAANYGYTF,TGTGCCAGCAGTCGAGGACCTGGGGCAGCTAACTATGGCTACACCTTC
.,TRBJ1-1,.,TRBV6-6,CASSYSQGEAFF,TGTGCCAGCAGTTACTCCCAGGGTGAAGCTTTCTTT
.,TRBJ2-3,.,TRBV19,CASTDWADTQYF,TGTGCCAGTACGGATTGGGCAGATACGCAGTATTTT
few,TRBJ1-3,.,TRBV9,CASSTPFIPGTSNSGNTIYF,TGTGCCAGCAGCACGCCATTCATACCCGGGACATCGAATTCTGGAAACACCATATATTTT
once,TRBJ1-2,.,TRBV27,CASSAGASYGYTF,TGTGCCAGCAGCGCGGGGGCGAGCTATGGCTACACCTTC
.,TRBJ2-7,.,TRBV4-1,CASSQERGGGYEQYF,TGCGCCAGCAGCCAAGAACGAGGGGGAGGCTACGAGCAGTACTTC
.,TRBJ2-2,TRBD2,TRBV6-1,CASSDLTGGPEELFF,TGTGCCAGCAGTGATTTGACGGGAGGGCCCGAGGAGCTGTTTTTT
once,TRBJ1-3,.,TRBV29-1,CSVQGTRLGNTIYF,TGCAGCGTTCAGGGGACCCGGCTTGGAAACACCATATATTTT
.,TRBJ2-5,.,TRBV9,CASSVGHRDETQYF,TGTGCCAGCAGCGTAGGGCACAGGGACGAGACCCAGTACTTC
.,TRBJ1-3,TRBD1,TRBV11-3,CASSSGQGDTIYF,TGTGCCAGCAGCTCCGGACAGGGGGACACCATATATTTT
.,TRBJ1-6,.,TRBV27,CASTLGGAAYNSPLHF,TGTGCCAGCACTCTAGGGGGGGCGGCCTATAATTCACCCCTCCACTTT
.,TRBJ1-2,.,TRBV30,CAWEGDQLYGYTF,TGTGCCTGGGAAGGGGACCAGCTCTATGGCTACACCTTC
.,TRBJ1-1,.,TRBV28,CASSRLGVYTEAFF,TGTGCCAGCAGCCGATTGGGGGTATACACTGAAGCTTTCTTT
.,TRBJ2-7,TRBD1,TRBV6-5,CASSYSGQVAQYF,TGTGCCAGCAGTTACTCTGGACAGGTCGCTCAGTACTTC
once,TRBJ1-3,TRBD1,TRBV5-6,CASSLRTGSGNTIYF,TGTGCCAGCAGCCTCCGGACAGGGAGTGGAAACACCATATATTTT
.,TRBJ2-7,TRBD2,TRBV29-1,CSVWEGPYEQYF,TGCAGCGTGTGGGAGGGACCCTACGAGCAGTACTTC
.,TRBJ1-3,.,TRBV4-1,CASSQDTGSGNTIYF,TGCGCCAGCAGCCAGGATACCGGCTCTGGAAACACCATATATTTT
.,TRBJ2-7,TRBD1,TRBV28,CASSLPGDRGRYEQYF,TGTGCCAGCAGTTTACCCGGGGACAGGGGGAGGTACGAGCAGTACTTC
.,TRBJ2-1,.,TRBV6-5,CASQAGSSYNEQFF,TGTGCCAGTCAGGCGGGGAGCTCCTACAATGAGCAGTTCTTC
once,TRBJ2-5,.,TRBV30,CAWSIGAMETQYF,TGTGCCTGGAGTATAGGGGCCATGGAGACCCAGTACTTC
.,TRBJ2-7,TRBD1,TRBV13,CASSSSGTGDLKGVYEQYF,TGTGCCAGCAGCTCCTCCGGGACAGGGGACTTAAAGGGTGTCTACGAGCAGTACTTC
.,TRBJ2-7,.,TRBV27,CASSPGRAFYEQYF,TGTGCCAGCAGTCCGGGCAGGGCTTTCTACGAGCAGTACTTC
.,TRBJ1-1,.,TRBV4-3,CASSHGMGTEAFF,TGCGCCAGCAGCCACGGGATGGGGACTGAAGCTTTCTTT
.,TRBJ2-2,TRBD2,TRBV19,CACDRGGTGELFF,TGTGCCTGCGACCGGGGGGGCACCGGGGAGCTGTTTTTT
.,TRBJ1-5,.,TRBV6-5,CASREAGSNQPQHF,TGTGCCAGCAGGGAGGCAGGTAGCAATCAGCCCCAGCATTTT
few,TRBJ2-7,TRBD2,TRBV6-1,CASSEVSGFSYEQYF,TGTGCCAGCAGTGAAGTTAGCGGGTTCTCCTACGAGCAGTACTTC
.,TRBJ1-1,TRBD1,TRBV6-6,CASSYSLDRGSTEAFF,TGTGCCAGCAGTTACTCCCTCGACAGGGGAAGCACTGAAGCTTTCTTT
.,TRBJ2-5,.,TRBV5-4,CASSQATGLLETQYF,TGTGCCAGCAGCCAAGCGACGGGTTTACTCGAGACCCAGTACTTC
.,TRBJ2-3,.,TRBV4-3,CASSQAPRGADTQYF,TGCGCCAGCAGCCAAGCGCCCAGGGGCGCAGATACGCAGTATTTT